Following are 18 T cell receptor beta chains from one sample sequenced in a study of Ad26.COV2.S vaccination and SARS-CoV-2 variants (dated by TCRdb to 2020 to 2023). The label giving this sample's treatment or condition can be read as: over 15 received Ad26.COV2.S at low or high dose, single or two shots; roughly five received placebo; per-sample allocation not given. For vaccine and placebo recipients, repertoires were sequenced using samples collected on day 63 after the first injection. Library method: the immunoSEQ multiplex PCR assay. TCRdb provides this immuneACCESS table in a form limited to in-frame rearrangements. Some clones are lacking; in checked studies, under half of them reflect an unresolved V gene, and why the rest are absent is not known. A total of hundreds of thousands of clones appear in this sample, approximately 92% of them only once. 12% of the sample is held by the ten biggest clonotypes.

Material: peripheral blood, obtained in a trial of Ad26.COV2.S vaccine versus placebo. The receptors here all came from a person between 18 and 59 years old who received the Ad26.COV2.S COVID-19 vaccine or a placebo.

The J gene is TRBJ2-7, the V gene TRBV19; the match to TRBD1 covers 9 bases. Germline V gene data show CDR1 as LNHDA and CDR2 as SQIVND (reference sequence). The CDR3 sequence is 13 residues long. The V gene end was trimmed by 7 bases and the J gene end by 3 bases; junction bases not matched to a gene: 4. CDR3 DNA: TGTGCCAGTACCCCGGGACAGGGCTACGAGCAGTACTTC. Translation: CASTPGQGYEQYF.

The chain carries TRBV4-3 and TRBJ2-7; D is possibly TRBD1 (6 bases). V was shortened by 2 bases and J by 2 bases, with 13 bases between the two germline ends. From germline, CDR1 is LGHNA and CDR2 YSLEER. The CDR3 consists of 15 residues. CDR3: CASSQNQGPTYEQYF. Here the CDR3 DNA reads TGCGCCAGCAGCCAAAACCAGGGGCCTACCTACGAGCAGTACTTC.

This clone was detected only a few times. The V gene is TRBV27, the J gene TRBJ1-3; D call uncertain. Trimming cost V 0 bases and J 2 bases, with 8 bases left between them. CDR3 length: 15 amino acids. Germline CDR1 is MNHEY and CDR2 is SMNVEV (reference sequence). The DNA of the CDR3 is TGTGCCAGCAGTTTATCGGGAGGGACTGGAAACACCATATATTTT. Residues: CASSLSGGTGNTIYF.

The chain joins TRBV11-1 to TRBJ2-1; TRBD1 is a possible D gene (6 bases). The germline V gene has CDR1 SGHAT and CDR2 FQDESV (reference sequence). The V end was cut by 3 bases, the J end by 3 bases, with 12 bases between. The CDR3 covers 15 residues. The CDR3 bases are TGTGCCAGCAGCTTTTTGGGGGCCGACTACAATGAGCAGTTCTTC. It translates to CASSFLGADYNEQFF.

The chain uses TRBV7-8 and TRBJ1-1; 7 bases are a match to TRBD1. In germline, CDR1 is SGHVS, CDR2 FQNEAQ. The CDR3 is made up of 11 amino acids. The V gene end was trimmed by 6 bases and the J gene end by 11 bases; junction bases not matched to a gene: 6. CDR3 nucleotide sequence: TGTGCCAGCAGTCTCACAGGGGACGCTTTCTTT. Translating it yields CASSLTGDAFF. The full variable domain, in which reference TRBV7-8 and TRBJ1-1 provide the parts outside the CDR3, is GAGVSQSPRYKVAKRGQDVALRCDPISGHVSLFWYQQALGQGPEFLTYFQNEAQLDKSGLPSDRFFAERPEGSVSTLKIQRTQQEDSAVYLCASSLTGDAFFGQGTRLTVV.

This chain links TRBV3-1 (or the pseudogene TRBV3-2) with TRBJ2-5; the match to TRBD2 covers 10 bases. V trimming: 0 bases; J trimming: 4 bases; junction bases outside the gene matches: 2. CDR3 length equals 15 residues. Germline values: CDR1 LGHDT, CDR2 YNNKEL (reference sequence). CDR3 nucleotides: TGTGCCAGCAGCCAAGATCTAGCGGGGGCAGAGACCCAGTACTTC. Its protein product is CASSQDLAGAETQYF.

Only one count was recorded for this clone. The J gene is TRBJ1-4, the V gene TRBV5-1; the D is unclear. The V end lost 0 bases, the J end lost 7 bases, and 13 bases lay between the germline ends. Germline V gene lookup returns CDR1 SGHRS and CDR2 YFSETQ. This CDR3 is 15 amino acids long. This CDR3 is CASSLARALGEKLFF. The CDR3 bases are TGCGCCAGCAGCTTGGCTAGGGCGCTGGGTGAAAAACTGTTTTTT.

A single count supports this clone. This chain joins TRBV7-2 and TRBJ2-1; a weak D match, TRBD2 (5 bases). Trimming left V 1 base short and J 4 bases short, with 8 bases between. This CDR3 has 14 residues. Germline V CDR1 and CDR2: SGHTA, FQGNSA. This chain's CDR3 is CASSLGWRYNEQFF. The CDR3 region has the DNA TGTGCCAGCAGCTTAGGTTGGAGGTACAATGAGCAGTTCTTC.

V and J are TRBV7-2 and TRBJ2-7; the D call may be TRBD1 or TRBD2 (5 bases each). The V gene lost 4 bases and the J gene lost 0 bases, with 16 bases spanning the gap. The CDR3 spans 16 residues. In germline, CDR1 is SGHTA, CDR2 FQGNSA. The CDR3 sequence is CASSSLPGASSYEQYF. The CDR3 DNA follows: TGTGCCAGCAGCTCTCTTCCCGGGGCCAGCTCCTACGAGCAGTACTTC. Full variable domain (rest looked up from reference TRBV7-2 and TRBJ2-7): GAGVSQSPSNKVTEKGKDVELRCDPISGHTALYWYRQSLGQGLEFLIYFQGNSAPDKSGLPSDRFSAERTGGSVSTLTIQRTQQEDSAVYLCASSSLPGASSYEQYFGPGTRLTVT.

The chain has TRBV19 and TRBJ2-7, with 10 bases identical to TRBD1. This CDR3 has 14 amino acids. Losses at the gene ends were 10 bases for V and 3 bases for J; bases not matched to a gene: 9. Germline V CDR1 and CDR2: LNHDA, SQIVND (reference sequence). The CDR3 DNA is TGTGCCACATCGACAGGGGGCCTCTACTACGAGCAGTACTTC. Protein: CATSTGGLYYEQYF.

This CDR3 is CATSRPLLGVAQPGELFF. The CDR3 DNA is TGTGCCACCAGCAGACCTCTACTGGGGGTAGCCCAGCCCGGGGAGCTGTTTTTT. This chain uses TRBV15 with TRBJ2-2, with D possibly called TRBD1 or TRBD2 (5 bases each). Per germline, CDR1 LNHNV and CDR2 YYDKDF (reference sequence). The CDR3 totals 18 residues. The V and J ends lost 2 bases and 6 bases respectively, with 22 bases between them.

The CDR3 loop is CAIGAGPNQETQYF. The CDR3 DNA sequence: TGTGCCATCGGGGCAGGGCCTAACCAAGAGACCCAGTACTTC. J is TRBJ2-5 and V is TRBV10-3; maybe TRBD1 (5 bases). Germline CDR1 reads ENHRY; CDR2 reads SYGVKD. This CDR3 comprises 14 residues. Trimming took 8 bases from V and 0 from J, leaving 13 bases between them.

V is TRBV19 and J is TRBJ1-3; D remains unclear. With 4 bases removed from V and 0 bases from J, the gap between germline ends came to 10 bases. The V gene's germline CDR1 is LNHDA and CDR2 SQIVND (reference sequence). The CDR3 is 15 amino acids. CDR3 sequence reads: CASSTKDYSGNTIYF. In nucleotides, the CDR3 is TGTGCCAGTAGTACCAAAGACTACTCTGGAAACACCATATATTTT.

The chain recombines TRBV20-1 with TRBJ1-2; the match to TRBD1 covers 7 bases. Germline CDR1 and CDR2: DFQATT and SNEGSKA (reference sequence). The CDR3 has 15 residues. The J segment lost 4 bases and the V segment lost 3 bases, leaving 11 bases of the junction unmatched. The CDR3 sequence is CSASSFGDRGYGYTF. In DNA form, the CDR3 reads TGCAGTGCTAGTTCTTTCGGGGACAGAGGCTATGGCTACACCTTC.

This clone was found once. V gene TRBV29-1 combines with J gene TRBJ2-7, with D tentatively TRBD1 or TRBD2 (5 bases each). CDR3 length: 14 residues. The V end lost 7 bases, the J end lost 2 bases, and 18 bases lay between the germline ends. Germline CDR1 reads SQVTM; CDR2 reads ANQGSEA. This chain's CDR3 is CSAEGQGGPYEQYF. The CDR3 DNA follows: TGCAGCGCCGAGGGGCAGGGTGGACCCTACGAGCAGTACTTC.

The J gene is TRBJ2-2, the V gene TRBV29-1; perhaps TRBD1 as D (5 bases). The CDR3 length is 14 residues. In germline, CDR1 is SQVTM, CDR2 ANQGSEA. Trimming left V 4 bases short and J 1 base short, with 10 bases between. The CDR3 DNA reads as TGCAGCGTTGGGTACCAGGGGAACACCGGGGAGCTGTTTTTT. Translated: CSVGYQGNTGELFF.

This clone was seen a handful of times. The chain joins TRBV3-1 (or the pseudogene TRBV3-2) to TRBJ1-4; D perhaps matches TRBD1 (5 bases). This CDR3 has 14 amino acids. Germline V gene sequence: CDR1 LGHDT, CDR2 YNNKEL (reference sequence). Trimming removed 4 bases at V and 5 bases at J, with 11 bases between. DNA for the CDR3: TGTGCCAGCAGCCTCGGGACCTACAATGAAAAACTGTTTTTT. Translating gives CASSLGTYNEKLFF.

This sequence joins TRBV5-6 and TRBJ1-4; no clear D gene. This CDR3 has 14 residues. CDR1 and CDR2 (germline): SGHDT, YYEEEE. Trimming shortened V by 2 bases and J by 7 bases, and 12 bases separated the two germline ends. CDR3 sequence reads: CASSLPGMGEKLFF. The CDR3 DNA follows: TGTGCCAGCAGCTTACCAGGAATGGGTGAAAAACTGTTTTTT.